Below are 7 T cell receptor beta chains sequenced from a single sample in a study of cytomegalovirus exposure and HLA in healthy donors. Both 60 Vbeta primers and 13 Jbeta primers went into the PCR. The protocol was immunoSEQ multiplex PCR, while the TCRdb copy is restricted to in-frame clones and leaves out a portion. This table holds around 64,000 clones, about four fifths found once. Specimen: PBMCs. These receptors came from a man aged 18 to 29 in good health and CMV-seropositive.

This chain connects TRBV28 to TRBJ1-2; maybe TRBD1 (5 bases). Germline V lookup: CDR1 MDHEN, CDR2 SYDVKM. The CDR3 totals 13 residues. Trimming removed 3 bases at V and 7 bases at J, with 12 bases between. The CDR3 region is CASSFRVIGGYTF. The CDR3 DNA follows: TGTGCCAGCAGTTTCAGGGTGATAGGTGGCTACACCTTC.

This clone was found a few times. The chain links TRBV5-1 to TRBJ2-3; 8 nucleotides match TRBD2. Germline V lookup: CDR1 SGHRS, CDR2 YFSETQ. J was trimmed by 3 bases and V by 3 bases; bases with no gene match: 3. The CDR3 runs to 14 residues. CDR3 in amino acids: CASSSGLETDTQYF. The DNA for the CDR3 is TGCGCCAGCAGCTCGGGACTAGAGACAGATACGCAGTATTTT.

The chain's CDR3 is CASSHAQDSNTGELFF. The CDR3 DNA follows: TGTGCCAGCAGCCATGCCCAAGACTCCAACACCGGGGAGCTGTTTTTT. This sequence joins TRBV4-2 and TRBJ2-2; no reliable D call. The germline V gene has CDR1 LGHNA and CDR2 YNFKEQ. Trimming took off 3 bases at V and 2 bases at J, with 13 bases between the two ends. This CDR3 has 16 amino acids.

The chain combines TRBV6-6 with TRBJ2-7; 9 bases map to TRBD1. CDR3 length equals 12 residues. The V segment lost 6 bases and the J segment 5 bases; nucleotides outside the gene matches: 2. Germline V CDR1 and CDR2: MNHNY, SVGAGI (reference sequence). The CDR3 coding sequence is TGTGCCAGCAGACAGGGGGCTAACGAGCAGTACTTC. Protein: CASRQGANEQYF.

V and J are TRBV28 and TRBJ1-1; TRBD1 might be the D (5 bases). Trimming removed 7 bases from V and 0 bases from J, with 15 bases in between. Germline-derived CDR1 and CDR2 are MDHEN and SYDVKM. The CDR3 loop spans 15 amino acids. CDR3 loop: CASTVGGELNTEAFF. The DNA of the CDR3 is TGTGCCAGCACCGTGGGAGGGGAACTGAACACTGAAGCTTTCTTT.

CDR3 sequence reads: CASSQGGREGNQPQHF. CDR3 DNA: TGTGCCAGCAGCCAGGGGGGGCGGGAGGGCAATCAGCCCCAGCATTTT. The chain carries TRBV14 and TRBJ1-5, with D tentatively TRBD1 (6 bases). The CDR3 runs to 16 residues. V was pared by 3 bases and J by 2 bases, with 14 bases between. Per germline, CDR1 SGHDN and CDR2 FVKESK.

CDR3 protein: CAWNRVDNSPLHF. The CDR3 bases are TGTGCCTGGAACAGGGTGGATAATTCACCCCTCCACTTT. V usage is TRBV30 and J usage is TRBJ1-6, with D possibly being TRBD1 (6 bases). The CDR3 covers 13 residues. The V and J ends lost 4 bases and 5 bases respectively, with 9 bases between them. Germline CDR1 is GTSNPN and CDR2 is SVGIG (reference sequence).